This T cell receptor beta chain was documented in a study of CD8+ T cells in alopecia areata. Trimming removed 2 bases at V and 3 bases at J, with 12 bases between. Germline V gives CDR1 SGHRS, CDR2 YFSETQ. CDR3 size: 15 residues. Sequencing used cDNA as its template, made by extracting RNA and reverse transcribing it. TCRdb's table, derived via immunoSEQ multiplex PCR, lists solely in-frame clones and lacks some. The repertoire consists of about 110,000 clones, with roughly 59% occurring once and the leading ten covering 20% to 25%. This clone has only a few counts. The sequencing input was CD8+ T cells sorted from blood. The V call is TRBV5-1, the J call TRBJ2-1, with D possibly being TRBD1 (5 bases). The TCR sequence derives from a human donor in good health. The CDR3 sequence: CASSFRVSSYNEQFF. The CDR3 DNA is TGCGCCAGCAGCTTCAGGGTCTCCAGCTACAATGAGCAGTTCTTC.